This TCR beta chain is drawn from a study of cytomegalovirus exposure and HLA in healthy donors. Study details: Earlier sequencing of around 190 million T cells yielded approximately 100 million unique TCR beta sequences. Genetic ancestry analysis placed 81% of the 300 to 500 donors that were genotyped in the Caucasian-associated cluster.

On this clone itself: Its target is not known.

The CDR3 has 14 residues. Germline trimming cut 0 bases from V and 10 bases from J; bases unmatched to any gene: 3. Germline values: CDR1 MNHEY, CDR2 SVGAGI. General observations from the study: For presence/absence analyses, sequencing depth was assumed to be roughly uniform across donors. Most sequenced TCRs were rare (though some public TCRs occurred in many donors).

Vbeta (60) and Jbeta (13) primers were used in the PCR. Produced via immunoSEQ multiplex PCR; TCRdb's table is partial and in-frame only. The sample lists under 130,000 clones; 76% were seen once. The sample comprised PBMCs. This chain connects TRBV6-5 to TRBJ1-4; 9 bases agree with TRBD1. This clonotype originated in a man between 35 and 55 years old in good health and CMV-seropositive. In nucleotides, the CDR3 is TGTGCCAGCAGTTACTCGGGACAGGGAGGAAAACTGTTTTTT. The encoded protein is CASSYSGQGGKLFF.